This entry lists 5 T cell receptor beta chains sequenced from one sample in a study of T-cell reconstitution after alpha-beta-depleted transplantation in children. Unique molecular identifiers were used to barcode this TCRbeta library. TCRdb recomputed calls from the PCR reads with MiXCR, one row per CDR3 protein. The table includes around 130,000 distinct CDR3 sequences, about a tenth detected once. This specimen was PBMCs, mostly from graft donor cells, taken 180 days after TCRalphabeta/CD19-depleted stem cell transplant. The receptor set was obtained from a girl less than two years old who had a stem cell transplant for combined immunodeficiency, so the T cells may come from the graft donor.

The chain combines TRBV6-5 with TRBJ1-1; D call uncertain. V dropped 0 bases and J dropped 12 bases, with 8 bases sitting between them. Per the germline V gene, CDR1 is MNHEY and CDR2 is SVGAGI. This CDR3 region has 11 residues. In nucleotides, the CDR3 is TGTGCCAGCAGTTACTCGGAGAGGACTTTCTTT. Translating it yields CASSYSERTFF.

The CDR3 DNA reads as TGTGCCAGCAGTTCGGGGACTAGTTGGGGCAATGAGCAGTTCTTC. Translated: CASSSGTSWGNEQFF. J is TRBJ2-1 and V is TRBV12-3 or TRBV12-4, with 8 bases that match TRBD2. This CDR3 contains 15 residues. Trimming cost V 4 bases and J 6 bases; bases outside gene matches: 8.

This clonotype was detected only a few times. This rearrangement joins TRBV7-2 to TRBJ2-3; D call uncertain. The CDR3 loop spans 13 amino acids. The V gene lost 1 base and the J gene lost 2 bases, with 4 bases spanning the gap. The germline V gene encodes CDR1 SGHTA and CDR2 FQGNSA. The CDR3: CASSLEATDTQYF. The DNA for the CDR3 is TGTGCCAGCAGCTTAGAGGCCACAGATACGCAGTATTTT. The full variable domain, in which reference TRBV7-2 and TRBJ2-3 provide the parts outside the CDR3, is GAGVSQSPSNKVTEKGKDVELRCDPISGHTALYWYRQSLGQGLEFLIYFQGNSAPDKSGLPSDRFSAERTGGSVSTLTIQRTQQEDSAVYLCASSLEATDTQYFGPGTRLTVL.

This clonotype was counted between two and nine times. The DNA of the CDR3 is TGTGCCAGCAGAGACCTCCAGGACGGAAATAAGGTAGAGACCCAGTACTTC. Translated, it gives CASRDLQDGNKVETQYF. The chain combines TRBV6-1 with TRBJ2-5; no definite D call. Trimming removed 6 bases at V and 4 bases at J, with 24 bases between. Germline V gene data show CDR1 as MNHNS and CDR2 as SASEGT. This CDR3 is built from 17 residues.

The J gene is TRBJ1-5, the V gene TRBV7-2; TRBD1 aligns across 7 bases. This CDR3 is built from 14 residues. The germline V gene has CDR1 SGHTA and CDR2 FQGNSA. Trimming at V came to 5 bases and at J to 7 bases, leaving 8 bases not matched to a gene. The CDR3 spells CASSITGVGQPQHF. The CDR3 coding sequence is TGTGCCAGCAGCATAACAGGGGTGGGCCAGCCCCAGCATTTT.